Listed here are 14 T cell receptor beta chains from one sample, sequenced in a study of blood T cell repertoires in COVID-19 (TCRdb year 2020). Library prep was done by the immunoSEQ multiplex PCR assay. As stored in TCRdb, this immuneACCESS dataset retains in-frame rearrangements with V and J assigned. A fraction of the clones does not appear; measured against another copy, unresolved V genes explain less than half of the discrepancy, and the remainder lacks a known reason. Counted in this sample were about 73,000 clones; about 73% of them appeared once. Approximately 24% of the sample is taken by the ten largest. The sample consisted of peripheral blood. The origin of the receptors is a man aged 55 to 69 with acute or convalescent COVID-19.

CDR3 nucleotides: TGTGCCACCGATGGGGGACTAAGGACCAATGAGCAGTTCTTC. Amino acid sequence: CATDGGLRTNEQFF. The chain uses TRBV7-8 and TRBJ2-1; 7 nucleotides line up with TRBD2. Germline lookup yields CDR1 SGHVS and CDR2 FQNEAQ. This CDR3 contains 14 residues. J gave up 6 bases and V 10 bases, and 12 bases lay outside the gene matches.

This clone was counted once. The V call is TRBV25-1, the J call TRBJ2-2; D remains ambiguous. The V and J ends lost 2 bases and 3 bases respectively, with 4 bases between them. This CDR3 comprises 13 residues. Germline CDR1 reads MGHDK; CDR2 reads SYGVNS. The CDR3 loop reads CASSEADTGELFF. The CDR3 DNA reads TGTGCCAGCAGTGAAGCAGACACCGGGGAGCTGTTTTTT.

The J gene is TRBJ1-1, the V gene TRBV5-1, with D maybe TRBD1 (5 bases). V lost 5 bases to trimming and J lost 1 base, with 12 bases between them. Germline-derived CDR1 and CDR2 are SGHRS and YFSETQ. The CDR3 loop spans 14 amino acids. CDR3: CASSQIRENTEAFF. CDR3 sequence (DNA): TGCGCCAGCAGTCAAATCAGGGAGAACACTGAAGCTTTCTTT.

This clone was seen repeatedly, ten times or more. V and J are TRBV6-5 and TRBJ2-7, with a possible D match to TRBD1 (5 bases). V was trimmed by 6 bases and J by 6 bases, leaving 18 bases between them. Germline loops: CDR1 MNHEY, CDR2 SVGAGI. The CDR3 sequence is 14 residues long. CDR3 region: CASSHSVDRGEQYV. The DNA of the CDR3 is TGTGCCAGCAGCCACTCAGTGGATAGGGGCGAGCAGTACGTC.

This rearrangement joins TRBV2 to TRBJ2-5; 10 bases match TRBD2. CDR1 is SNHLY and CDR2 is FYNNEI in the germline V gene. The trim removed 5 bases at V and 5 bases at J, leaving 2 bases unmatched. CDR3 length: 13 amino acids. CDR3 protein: CASSTSGVETQYF. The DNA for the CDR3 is TGTGCCAGCAGTACTAGCGGGGTGGAGACCCAGTACTTC.

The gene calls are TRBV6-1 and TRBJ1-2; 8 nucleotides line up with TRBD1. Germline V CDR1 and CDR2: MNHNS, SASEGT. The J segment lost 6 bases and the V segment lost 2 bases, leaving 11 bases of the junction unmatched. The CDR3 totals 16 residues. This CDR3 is CASSEYLGTGNDGYTF. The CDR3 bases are TGTGCCAGCAGTGAATACCTTGGGACAGGCAATGATGGCTACACCTTC.

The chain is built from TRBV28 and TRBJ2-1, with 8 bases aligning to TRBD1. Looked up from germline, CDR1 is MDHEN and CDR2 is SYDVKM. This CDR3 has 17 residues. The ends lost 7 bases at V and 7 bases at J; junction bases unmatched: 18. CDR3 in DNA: TGTGCCAGCACCACATTACGGGCCAGGGGGCAAAGGAATGAGCAGTTCTTC. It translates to CASTTLRARGQRNEQFF. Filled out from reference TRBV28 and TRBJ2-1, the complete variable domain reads DVKVTQSSRYLVKRTGEKVFLECVQDMDHENMFWYRQDPGLGLRLIYFSYDVKMKEKGDIPEGYSVSREKKERFSLILESASTNQTSMYLCASTTLRARGQRNEQFFGPGTRLTVL.

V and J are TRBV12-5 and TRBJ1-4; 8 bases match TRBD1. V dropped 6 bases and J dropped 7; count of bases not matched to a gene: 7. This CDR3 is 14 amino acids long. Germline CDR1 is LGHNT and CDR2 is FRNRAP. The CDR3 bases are TGTGCTAGTGGATCAGGGGGCTCGGGTGAAAAACTGTTTTTT. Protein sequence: CASGSGGSGEKLFF.

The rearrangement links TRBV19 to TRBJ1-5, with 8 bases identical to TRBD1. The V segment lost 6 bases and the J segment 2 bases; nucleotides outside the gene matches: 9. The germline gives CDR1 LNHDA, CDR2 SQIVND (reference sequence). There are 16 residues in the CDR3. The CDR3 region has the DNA TGTGCCAGTAGCCCACGACAGGGGTATCGCAATCAGCCCCAGCATTTT. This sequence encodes CASSPRQGYRNQPQHF.

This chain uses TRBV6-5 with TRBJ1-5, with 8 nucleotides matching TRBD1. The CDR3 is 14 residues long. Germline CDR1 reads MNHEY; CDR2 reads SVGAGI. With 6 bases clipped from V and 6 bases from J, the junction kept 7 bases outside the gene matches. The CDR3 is CASRLPDRGQPQHF. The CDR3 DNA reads TGTGCCAGCAGATTACCCGACAGGGGTCAGCCCCAGCATTTT.

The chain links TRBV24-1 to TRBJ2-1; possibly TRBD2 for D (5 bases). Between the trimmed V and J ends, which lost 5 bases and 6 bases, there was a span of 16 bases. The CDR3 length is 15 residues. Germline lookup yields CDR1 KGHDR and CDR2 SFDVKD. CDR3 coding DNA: TGTGCCACCAGTGGAGGGAATCAGCGTTTCAATGAGCAGTTCTTC. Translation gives CATSGGNQRFNEQFF.

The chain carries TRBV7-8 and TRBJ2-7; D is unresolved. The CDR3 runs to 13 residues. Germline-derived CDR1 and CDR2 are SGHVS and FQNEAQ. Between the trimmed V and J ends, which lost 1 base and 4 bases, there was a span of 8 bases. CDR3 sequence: CASSLDTLYEQYF. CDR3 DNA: TGTGCCAGCAGCTTAGACACACTATACGAGCAGTACTTC.

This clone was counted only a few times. CDR3 sequence: CASSKSRETQYF. The DNA of the CDR3 is TGTGCCAGCAGCAAATCCCGGGAGACCCAGTACTTC. J is TRBJ2-5 and V is TRBV2, with unresolved D. This CDR3 spans 12 amino acids. Germline-derived CDR1 and CDR2 are SNHLY and FYNNEI. Trimming cost V 6 bases and J 5 bases, with 10 bases left between them.

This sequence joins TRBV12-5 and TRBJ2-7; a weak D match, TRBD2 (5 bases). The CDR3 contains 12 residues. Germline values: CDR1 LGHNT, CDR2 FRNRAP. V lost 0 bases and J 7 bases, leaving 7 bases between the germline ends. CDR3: CASGLVRGEQYF. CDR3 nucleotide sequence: TGTGCTAGTGGTTTGGTACGGGGTGAGCAGTACTTC. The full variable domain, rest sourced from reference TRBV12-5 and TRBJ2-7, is DARVTQTPRHKVTEMGQEVTMRCQPILGHNTVFWYRQTMMQGLELLAYFRNRAPLDDSGMPKDRFSAEMPDATLATLKIQPSEPRDSAVYFCASGLVRGEQYFGPGTRLTVT.